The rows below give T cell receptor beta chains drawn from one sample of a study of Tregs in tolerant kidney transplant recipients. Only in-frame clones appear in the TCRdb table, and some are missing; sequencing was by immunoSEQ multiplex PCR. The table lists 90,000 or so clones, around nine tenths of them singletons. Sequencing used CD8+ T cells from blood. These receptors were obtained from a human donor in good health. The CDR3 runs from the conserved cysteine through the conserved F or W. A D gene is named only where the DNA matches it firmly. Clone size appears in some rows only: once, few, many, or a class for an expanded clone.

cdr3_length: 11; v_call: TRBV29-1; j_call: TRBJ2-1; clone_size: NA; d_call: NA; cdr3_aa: CSVEGTYEQFF; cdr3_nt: TGCAGCGTTGAAGGGACTTACGAGCAGTTCTTC
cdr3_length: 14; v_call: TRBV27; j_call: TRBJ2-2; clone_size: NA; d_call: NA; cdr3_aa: CASSFGGTTGELFF; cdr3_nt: TGTGCCAGCAGTTTTGGGGGGACCACCGGGGAGCTGTTTTTT
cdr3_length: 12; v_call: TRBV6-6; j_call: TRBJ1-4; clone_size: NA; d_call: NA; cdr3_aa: CASSASGEKLFF; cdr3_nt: TGTGCCAGCAGCGCCTCTGGGGAAAAACTGTTTTTT
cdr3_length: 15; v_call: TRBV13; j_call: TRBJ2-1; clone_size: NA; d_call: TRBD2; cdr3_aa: CASSSGLAGVVEQFF; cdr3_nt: TGTGCCAGCAGCTCCGGACTAGCGGGAGTGGTGGAGCAGTTCTTC
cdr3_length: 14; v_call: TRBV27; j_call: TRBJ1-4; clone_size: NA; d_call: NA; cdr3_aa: CASSPRVTNEKLFF; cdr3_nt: TGTGCCAGCAGTCCCCGAGTGACTAATGAAAAACTGTTTTTT
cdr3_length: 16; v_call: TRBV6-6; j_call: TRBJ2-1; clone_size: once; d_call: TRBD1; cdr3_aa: CASSFDRDSSYNEQFF; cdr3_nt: TGTGCCAGCAGTTTCGACCGGGACAGCTCCTACAATGAGCAGTTCTTC
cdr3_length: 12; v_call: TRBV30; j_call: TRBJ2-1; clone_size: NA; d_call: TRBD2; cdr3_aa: CARLAGPNEQFF; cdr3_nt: TGTGCCCGACTAGCGGGGCCCAATGAGCAGTTCTTC
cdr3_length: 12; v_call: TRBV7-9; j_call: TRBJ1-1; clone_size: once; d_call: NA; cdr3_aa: CASSLSGSEAFF; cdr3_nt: TGTGCCAGCAGCTTATCCGGCAGCGAAGCTTTCTTT
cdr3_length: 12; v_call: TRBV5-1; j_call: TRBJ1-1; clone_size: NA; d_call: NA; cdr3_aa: CASSGGRTEAFF; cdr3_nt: TGCGCCAGCAGCGGGGGGCGGACTGAAGCTTTCTTT
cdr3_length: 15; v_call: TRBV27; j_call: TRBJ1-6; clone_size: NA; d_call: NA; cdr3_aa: CASNSGGGTNSPLHF; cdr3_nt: TGTGCCAGCAATTCAGGAGGGGGAACGAATTCACCCCTCCACTTT
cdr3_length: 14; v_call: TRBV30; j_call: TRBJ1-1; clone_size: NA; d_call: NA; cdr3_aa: CAWSVLVGGTEAFF; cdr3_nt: TGTGCCTGGAGTGTACTCGTGGGGGGCACTGAAGCTTTCTTT
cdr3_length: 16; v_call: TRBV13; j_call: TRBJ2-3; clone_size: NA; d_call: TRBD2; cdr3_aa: CASSLGLAGFTDTQYF; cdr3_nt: TGTGCCAGCAGCTTAGGCCTAGCGGGATTCACAGATACGCAGTATTTT
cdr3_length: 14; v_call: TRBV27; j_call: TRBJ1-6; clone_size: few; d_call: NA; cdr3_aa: CASSVSSYNSPLHF; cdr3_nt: TGTGCCAGCAGCGTGAGCTCCTATAATTCACCCCTCCACTTT
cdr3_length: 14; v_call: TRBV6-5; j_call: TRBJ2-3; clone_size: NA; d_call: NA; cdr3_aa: CASSYSDAPDTQYF; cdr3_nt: TGTGCCAGCAGTTACTCGGACGCCCCAGATACGCAGTATTTT
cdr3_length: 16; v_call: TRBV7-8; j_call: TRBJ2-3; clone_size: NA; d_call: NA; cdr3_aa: CASSLLGGTGTDTQYF; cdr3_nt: TGTGCCAGCAGCTTACTAGGCGGAACTGGCACAGATACGCAGTATTTT
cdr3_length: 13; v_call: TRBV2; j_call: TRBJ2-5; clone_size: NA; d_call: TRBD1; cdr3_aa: CASARTGEETQYF; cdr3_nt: TGTGCCAGCGCGAGGACAGGGGAAGAGACCCAGTACTTC
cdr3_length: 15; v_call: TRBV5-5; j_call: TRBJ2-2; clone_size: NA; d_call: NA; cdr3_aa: CASSLEGWNTGELFF; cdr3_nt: TGTGCCAGCAGCTTGGAAGGGTGGAACACCGGGGAGCTGTTTTTT
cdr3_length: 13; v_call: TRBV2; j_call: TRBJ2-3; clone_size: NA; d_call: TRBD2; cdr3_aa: CASSGGLADTQYF; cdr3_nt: TGTGCCAGCAGTGGCGGACTAGCGGATACGCAGTATTTT
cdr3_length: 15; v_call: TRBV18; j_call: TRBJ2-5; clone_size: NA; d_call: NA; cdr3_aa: CASSPPTGYQETQYF; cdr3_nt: TGTGCCAGCTCACCACCAACAGGGTACCAAGAGACCCAGTACTTC
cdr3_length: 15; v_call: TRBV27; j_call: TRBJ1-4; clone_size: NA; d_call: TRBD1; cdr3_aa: CASSGGQGSGEKLFF; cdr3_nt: TGTGCCAGCAGTGGCGGACAGGGTAGTGGTGAAAAACTGTTTTTT
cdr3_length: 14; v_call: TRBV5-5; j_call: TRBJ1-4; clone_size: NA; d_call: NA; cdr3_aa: CASSLTPGVEKLFF; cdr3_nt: TGTGCCAGCAGCCTTACCCCCGGGGTTGAAAAACTGTTTTTT
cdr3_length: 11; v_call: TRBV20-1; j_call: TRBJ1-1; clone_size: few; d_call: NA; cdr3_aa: CSARDYTEAFF; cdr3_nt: TGCAGTGCTAGGGACTACACTGAAGCTTTCTTT
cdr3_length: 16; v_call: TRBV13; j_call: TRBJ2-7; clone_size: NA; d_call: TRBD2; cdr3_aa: CASSLGLGGKAGEQYF; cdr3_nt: TGTGCCAGCAGCCTGGGACTAGGAGGGAAGGCGGGCGAGCAGTACTTC
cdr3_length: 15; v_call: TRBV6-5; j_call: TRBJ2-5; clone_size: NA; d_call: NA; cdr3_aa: CASDPTGFAQETQYF; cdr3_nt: TGTGCCAGCGATCCAACAGGGTTTGCCCAAGAGACCCAGTACTTC
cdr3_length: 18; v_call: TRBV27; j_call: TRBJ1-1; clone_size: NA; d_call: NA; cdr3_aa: CASSRLSGSSGLNTEAFF; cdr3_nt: TGTGCCAGCAGCCGTCTTTCAGGTAGTTCCGGGCTAAACACTGAAGCTTTCTTT
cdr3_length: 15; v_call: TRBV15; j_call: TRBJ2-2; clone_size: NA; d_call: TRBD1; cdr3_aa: CATSTVQGADGELFF; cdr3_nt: TGTGCCACCAGCACCGTACAGGGGGCGGACGGGGAGCTGTTTTTT
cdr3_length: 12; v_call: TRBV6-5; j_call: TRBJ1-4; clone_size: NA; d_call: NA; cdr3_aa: CASSYSNEKLFF; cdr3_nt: TGTGCCAGCAGTTACTCGAACGAAAAACTGTTTTTT
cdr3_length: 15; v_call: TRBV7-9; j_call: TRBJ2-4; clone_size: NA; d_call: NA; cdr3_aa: CASSLGYPPKNIQYF; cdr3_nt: TGTGCCAGCAGCTTAGGTTATCCGCCCAAAAACATTCAGTACTTC
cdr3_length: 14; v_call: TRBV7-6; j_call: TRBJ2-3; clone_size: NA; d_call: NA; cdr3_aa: CASSPGLLPDTQYF; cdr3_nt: TGTGCCAGCAGCCCGGGACTCCTCCCAGATACGCAGTATTTT
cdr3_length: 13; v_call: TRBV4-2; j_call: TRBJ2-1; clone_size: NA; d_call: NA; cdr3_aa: CASSQDRLSEQFF; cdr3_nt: TGTGCCAGCAGCCAAGATCGTCTAAGTGAGCAGTTCTTC
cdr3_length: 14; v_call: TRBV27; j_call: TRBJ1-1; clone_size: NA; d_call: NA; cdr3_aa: CASSLLAGNTEAFF; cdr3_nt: TGTGCCAGCAGTTTATTGGCGGGGAACACTGAAGCTTTCTTT
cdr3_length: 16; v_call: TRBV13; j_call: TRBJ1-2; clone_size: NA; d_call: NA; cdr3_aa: CASSEVVEREVYGYTF; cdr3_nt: TGTGCCAGCAGTGAGGTTGTTGAGCGGGAGGTCTATGGCTACACCTTC
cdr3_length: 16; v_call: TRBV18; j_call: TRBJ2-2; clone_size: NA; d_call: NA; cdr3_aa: CASSPSFQGIPGELFF; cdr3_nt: TGTGCCAGCTCACCTAGCTTCCAGGGTATTCCCGGGGAGCTGTTTTTT
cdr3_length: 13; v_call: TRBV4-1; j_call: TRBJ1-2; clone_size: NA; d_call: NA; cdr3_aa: CASSTGGVRGYTF; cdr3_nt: TGCGCCAGCTCTACCGGGGGGGTCCGGGGCTACACCTTC
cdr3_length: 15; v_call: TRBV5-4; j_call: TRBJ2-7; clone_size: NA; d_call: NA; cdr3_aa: CASSPHEGGPYEQYF; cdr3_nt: TGTGCCAGCAGCCCCCACGAGGGGGGCCCCTACGAGCAGTACTTC
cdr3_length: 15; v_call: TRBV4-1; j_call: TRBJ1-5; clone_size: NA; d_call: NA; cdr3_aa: CASSQDRQFHQPQHF; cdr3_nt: TGCGCCAGCAGCCAAGATCGCCAGTTCCATCAGCCCCAGCATTTT
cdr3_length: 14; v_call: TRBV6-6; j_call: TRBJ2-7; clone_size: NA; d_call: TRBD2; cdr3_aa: CASSYAGGPDEQYF; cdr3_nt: TGTGCCAGCAGTTATGCGGGAGGGCCTGACGAGCAGTACTTC
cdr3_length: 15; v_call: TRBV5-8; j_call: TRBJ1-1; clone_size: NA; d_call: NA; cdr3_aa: CASSLSGEPNTEAFF; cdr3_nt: TGTGCCAGCAGCTTATCAGGGGAGCCGAACACTGAAGCTTTCTTT
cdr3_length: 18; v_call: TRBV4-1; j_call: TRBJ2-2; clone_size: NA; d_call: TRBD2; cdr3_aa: CASSQDEAGGLNTGELFF; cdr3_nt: TGCGCCAGCAGCCAAGATGAGGCGGGGGGCCTTAACACCGGGGAGCTGTTTTTT
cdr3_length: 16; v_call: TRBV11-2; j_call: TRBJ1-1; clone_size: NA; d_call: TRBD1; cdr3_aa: CASSSPPDRDGTEAFF; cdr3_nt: TGTGCCAGCAGCTCTCCCCCCGACAGGGATGGCACTGAAGCTTTCTTT
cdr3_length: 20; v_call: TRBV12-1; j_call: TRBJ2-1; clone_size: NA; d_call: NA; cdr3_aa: CASSAGQGWTSGGARNEQFF; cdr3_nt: TGTGCCAGCAGCGCGGGACAGGGTTGGACTAGCGGGGGGGCGCGGAATGAGCAGTTCTTC
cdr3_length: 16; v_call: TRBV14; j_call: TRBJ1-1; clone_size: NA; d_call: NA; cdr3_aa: CASSQDVLGENTEAFF; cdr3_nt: TGTGCCAGCAGCCAAGATGTTCTGGGAGAGAACACTGAAGCTTTCTTT
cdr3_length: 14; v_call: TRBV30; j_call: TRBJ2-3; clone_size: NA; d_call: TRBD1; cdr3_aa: CAWSRGQDTDTQYF; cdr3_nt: TGTGCCTGGAGTAGGGGACAGGACACAGATACGCAGTATTTT
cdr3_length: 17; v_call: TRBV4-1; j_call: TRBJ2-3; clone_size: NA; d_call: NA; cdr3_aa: CASSHQGQAWRTDTQYF; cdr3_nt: TGCGCCAGCAGCCACCAGGGGCAAGCCTGGAGGACAGATACGCAGTATTTT
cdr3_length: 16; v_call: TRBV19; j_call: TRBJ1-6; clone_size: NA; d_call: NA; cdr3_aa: CASRPSTSSYNSPLHF; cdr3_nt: TGTGCCAGTAGGCCCTCGACAAGCTCCTATAATTCACCCCTCCACTTT
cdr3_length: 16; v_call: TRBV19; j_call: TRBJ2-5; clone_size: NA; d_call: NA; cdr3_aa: CASSIPHMGGQETQYF; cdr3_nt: TGTGCCAGTAGTATCCCGCACATGGGGGGACAAGAGACCCAGTACTTC
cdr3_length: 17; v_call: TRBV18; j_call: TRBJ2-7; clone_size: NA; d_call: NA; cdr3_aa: CASSPPSGERLTYEQYF; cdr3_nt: TGTGCCAGCTCACCACCTTCAGGGGAGCGCCTAACCTACGAGCAGTACTTC
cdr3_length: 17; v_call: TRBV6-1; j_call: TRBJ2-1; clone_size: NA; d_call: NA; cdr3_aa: CASSDPGWSRSYNEQFF; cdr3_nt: TGTGCCAGCAGTGACCCCGGTTGGTCTCGGAGCTACAATGAGCAGTTCTTC